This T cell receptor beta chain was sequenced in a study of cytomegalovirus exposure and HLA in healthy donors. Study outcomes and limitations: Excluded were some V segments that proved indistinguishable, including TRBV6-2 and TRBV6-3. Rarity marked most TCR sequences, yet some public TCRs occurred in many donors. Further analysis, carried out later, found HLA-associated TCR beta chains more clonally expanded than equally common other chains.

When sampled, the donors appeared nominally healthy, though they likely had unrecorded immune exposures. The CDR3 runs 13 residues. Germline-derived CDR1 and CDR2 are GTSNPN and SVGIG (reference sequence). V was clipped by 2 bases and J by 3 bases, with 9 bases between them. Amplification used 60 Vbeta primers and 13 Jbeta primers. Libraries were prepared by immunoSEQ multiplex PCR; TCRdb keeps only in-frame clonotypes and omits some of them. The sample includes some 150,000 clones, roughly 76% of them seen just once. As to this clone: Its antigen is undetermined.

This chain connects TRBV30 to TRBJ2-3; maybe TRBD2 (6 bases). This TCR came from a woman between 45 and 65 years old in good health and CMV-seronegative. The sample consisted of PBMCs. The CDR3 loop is CAWSLAVTDTQYF. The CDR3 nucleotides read TGTGCCTGGAGTTTAGCGGTAACAGATACGCAGTATTTT.